This paragraph covers one TCR beta chain sequence. The CDR3 has 14 residues. Germline V gives CDR1 SGHTA, CDR2 FQGNSA. The V end was cut by 4 bases, the J end by 5 bases, with 14 bases between. Researchers ran immunoSEQ v3.0 at survey level. The table came from immunoSEQ multiplex PCR; TCRdb's copy has only in-frame clones and leaves some out. The table has about 28,000 clones, approximately 84% seen once. The record originates from a study of long-term antiretroviral therapy in people with HIV. The source of this sequence is a man aged 45-65 years with HIV. The sample consisted of unsorted PBMCs, taken 2 years after starting antiretroviral therapy. This chain joins TRBV7-2 and TRBJ2-5; D is undetermined. Written as DNA, the CDR3 is TGTGCCAGCAGCTACAAGGTTGTCCGGGAGACCCAGTACTTC. Translating it yields CASSYKVVRETQYF.